The 14 T cell receptor beta chains listed next were all sequenced from one sample in a study of early T cells in non-severe SARS-CoV-2 infection. In TCRdb, the 5' RACE reads were re-called with MiXCR into one record per CDR3 protein. The sample has 50,000 or so distinct CDR3 sequences, around 7.5% seen once. The sample was whole blood. Receptors were obtained from an adult who was a healthcare worker with PCR-confirmed SARS-CoV-2 infection or an uninfected control (not recorded which).

This clonotype occurred a few times. The J gene is TRBJ1-1, the V gene TRBV3-1; D not resolved. The V gene lost 3 bases and the J gene lost 5 bases, with 10 bases spanning the gap. CDR3 length: 13 residues. From germline, CDR1 is LGHDT and CDR2 YNNKEL (reference sequence). The CDR3 region is CASSQGQTTEAFF. CDR3 sequence (DNA): TGTGCCAGCAGCCAGGGCCAGACGACTGAAGCTTTCTTT.

The V and J genes are TRBV29-1 and TRBJ2-7; 9 positions agree with TRBD1. CDR3 length: 13 amino acids. Germline V gene data show CDR1 as SQVTM and CDR2 as ANQGSEA. V lost 4 bases, J lost 6 bases, and 7 bases stayed unmatched. The CDR3 reads CSVGRDRVSEQYF. DNA for the CDR3: TGCAGCGTTGGAAGGGACAGGGTTTCCGAGCAGTACTTC.

This clonotype was picked up many times. The genes are TRBV29-1 and TRBJ2-1; 7 positions match TRBD2. The germline gives CDR1 SQVTM, CDR2 ANQGSEA. Trimming at V came to 5 bases and at J to 6 bases, leaving 16 bases not matched to a gene. The CDR3 runs to 16 residues. Here the CDR3 DNA reads TGCAGCGTTTCATGGGGAGGGAGGGCCGGTATCAATGAGCAGTTCTTC. Translating it yields CSVSWGGRAGINEQFF.

Ten or more counts support this clonotype. The V call is TRBV9, the J call TRBJ1-2; 7 nucleotides line up with TRBD1. The length of the CDR3 is 15 residues. Germline V gene data show CDR1 as SGDLS and CDR2 as YYNGEE. Losses at the gene ends were 3 bases for V and 1 base for J; bases not matched to a gene: 6. The CDR3 spells CASSGPGQLNYGYTF. In DNA, the CDR3 is TGTGCCAGCAGCGGACCGGGACAGCTTAACTATGGCTACACCTTC.

This clonotype was detected ten times or more. The V gene is TRBV9, the J gene TRBJ2-3, with 8 positions matching TRBD1. Losses at the gene ends were 4 bases for V and 2 bases for J; bases not matched to a gene: 6. Germline V gives CDR1 SGDLS, CDR2 YYNGEE. The CDR3 loop spans 15 amino acids. The CDR3 is CASSFRTGPTDTQYF. CDR3 coding DNA: TGTGCCAGCAGCTTCCGGACAGGGCCCACAGATACGCAGTATTTT.

This clonotype was counted between two and nine times. The V gene is TRBV7-2, the J gene TRBJ1-1; 7 bases align to TRBD1. The CDR3 runs to 16 residues. V gave up 5 bases and J gave up 4 bases; unmatched junction bases: 13. Germline V gene lookup returns CDR1 SGHTA and CDR2 FQGNSA. CDR3 in DNA: TGTGCCAGCAGCCCTATGGACAGGTTTGCGTCCACTGAAGCTTTCTTT. Translation: CASSPMDRFASTEAFF.

This clonotype showed up many times. The gene calls are TRBV11-2 and TRBJ2-3; D gene uncertain. The V gene lost 5 bases and the J gene lost 0 bases, with 9 bases spanning the gap. The CDR3 is 14 amino acids. Looked up from germline, CDR1 is SGHAT and CDR2 is FQNNGV. The CDR3 is CASSPTESTDTQYF. For the CDR3, the DNA is TGTGCCAGCAGCCCTACAGAGAGCACAGATACGCAGTATTTT.

This clonotype appeared a few times. In nucleotides, the CDR3 is TGTGCCAGCAGTCAAACAGGGGACACCGGGGAGCTGTTTTTT. Its protein product is CASSQTGDTGELFF. The chain joins TRBV3-1 to TRBJ2-2; TRBD1 matches 7 bases. Germline loops: CDR1 LGHDT, CDR2 YNNKEL (reference sequence). With V trimmed by 6 bases and J by 3 bases, 4 bases remained unmatched. The CDR3 covers 14 residues.

The J gene is TRBJ2-7, the V gene TRBV14, with D perhaps matching TRBD1 or TRBD2 (5 bases each). Trimming left V 3 bases short and J 2 bases short, with 14 bases between. The CDR3 is 15 residues long. Per germline, CDR1 SGHDN and CDR2 FVKESK. CDR3 nucleotide sequence: TGTGCCAGCAGCCAGACCGGGACGGTTGCCTACGAGCAGTACTTC. It is translated as CASSQTGTVAYEQYF.

Ten or more counts support this clonotype. V is TRBV7-3 and J is TRBJ2-1; possible D gene TRBD2, 6 bases. Trimming stripped 1 base from V and 0 bases from J, with 10 bases between. This CDR3 has 16 residues. Per the germline V gene, CDR1 is SGHTA and CDR2 is FQGTGA. Written as DNA, the CDR3 is TGTGCCAGCAGCTTAAGTGGGGGGAGCTCCTACAATGAGCAGTTCTTC. This translates into CASSLSGGSSYNEQFF.

The chain couples TRBV10-1 to TRBJ2-3; TRBD2 matches 8 bases. Germline trimming cut 3 bases from V and 3 bases from J; bases unmatched to any gene: 5. CDR1 is WNHNN, CDR2 SYGVQD, per germline (reference sequence). The CDR3 consists of 15 residues. The CDR3 spells CASSEGGGTTDTQYF. The CDR3 DNA reads TGCGCCAGCAGTGAAGGCGGGGGGACGACAGATACGCAGTATTTT.

In its sample, this clonotype is medium-sized. The chain couples TRBV6-6 to TRBJ1-6; D unresolved. V was cut by 7 bases and J by 0 bases, with 7 bases left in between. The V gene's germline CDR1 is MNHNY and CDR2 SVGAGI (reference sequence). The CDR3 is 14 residues long. The CDR3 spells CASTALSYNSPLHF. CDR3 bases: TGTGCCAGCACCGCTCTCTCCTATAATTCACCCCTCCACTTT.

The chain couples TRBV6-6 to TRBJ2-1; D call uncertain. This CDR3 spans 14 amino acids. The V end lost 0 bases, the J end lost 2 bases, and 5 bases lay between the germline ends. Germline V gives CDR1 MNHNY, CDR2 SVGAGI (reference sequence). CDR3 amino acids: CASSYSRAYNEQFF. CDR3 bases: TGTGCCAGCAGTTACTCGAGAGCCTACAATGAGCAGTTCTTC.

The chain links TRBV15 to TRBJ2-7, with 8 bases lining up with TRBD2. The CDR3 covers 12 residues. Looked up from germline, CDR1 is LNHNV and CDR2 is YYDKDF (reference sequence). This chain's CDR3 is CATSRIGRALHV. CDR3 sequence (DNA): TGTGCCACCAGCAGGATCGGGAGGGCTCTACATGTC.